This T cell receptor (beta chain) was documented in a study of cytomegalovirus exposure and HLA in healthy donors. On the study more broadly: In a later analysis, the 90 to 150 validation repertoires were reported to have used the same platform as the 600 to 800 first-cohort repertoires.

V was cut by 5 bases and J by 9 bases, with 9 bases left in between. CDR1 SGHKS and CDR2 YYEKEE come from the germline V gene (reference sequence). The CDR3 runs 12 residues. This table comes from immunoSEQ multiplex PCR, and its TCRdb copy is limited to in-frame clones, with some not included. The sample shows about 130,000 clones, over 85% of them seen only once. The chain links TRBV5-5 to TRBJ1-6; no clear D. This TCR was sampled from a man aged 25-45 years in good health and CMV-seronegative. The source material was PBMCs. For the CDR3, the DNA is TGTGCCAGCAGTCCGACTGCTTCACCCCTCCACTTT. Translating it yields CASSPTASPLHF.